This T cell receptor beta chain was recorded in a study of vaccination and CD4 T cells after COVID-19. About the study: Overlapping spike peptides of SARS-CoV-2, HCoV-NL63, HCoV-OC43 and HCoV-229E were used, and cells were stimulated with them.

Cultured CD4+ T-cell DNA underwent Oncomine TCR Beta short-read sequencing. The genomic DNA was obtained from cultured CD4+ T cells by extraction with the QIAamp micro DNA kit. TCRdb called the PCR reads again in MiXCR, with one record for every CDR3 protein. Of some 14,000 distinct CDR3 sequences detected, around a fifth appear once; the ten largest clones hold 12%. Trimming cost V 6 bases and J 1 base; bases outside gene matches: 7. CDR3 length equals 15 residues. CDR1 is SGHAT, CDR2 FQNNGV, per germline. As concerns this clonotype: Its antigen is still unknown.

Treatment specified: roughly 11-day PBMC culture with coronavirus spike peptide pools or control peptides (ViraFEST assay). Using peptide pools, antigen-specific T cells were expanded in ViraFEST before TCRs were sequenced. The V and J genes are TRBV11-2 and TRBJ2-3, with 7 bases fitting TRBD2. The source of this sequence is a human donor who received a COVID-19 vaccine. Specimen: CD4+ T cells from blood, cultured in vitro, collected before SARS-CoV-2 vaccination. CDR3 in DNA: TGTGCCAGCAGGGGAGGGGAACCCCGCACAGATACGCAGTATTTT. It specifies CASRGGEPRTDTQYF. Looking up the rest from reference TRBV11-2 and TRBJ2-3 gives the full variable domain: EAGVAQSPRYKIIEKRQSVAFWCNPISGHATLYWYQQILGQGPKLLIQFQNNGVVDDSQLPKDRFSAERLKGVDSTLKIQPAKLEDSAVYLCASRGGEPRTDTQYFGPGTRLTVL.